This entry describes one TCR beta chain. Its antigen is undetermined. Within the sample, other DNA sequences also encode this same CDR3. CDR3 length equals 16 residues. Germline CDR1 and CDR2: LNHDA and SQIVND (reference sequence). The V segment lost 4 bases and the J segment 3 bases; nucleotides outside the gene matches: 3. The PCR contained 60 Vbeta and 13 Jbeta primers. Clones were sequenced by immunoSEQ multiplex PCR, and TCRdb holds only the in-frame ones, with some missing. The sample consists of 150,000 to 200,000 clones, 76% of them appearing once. The data stem from a study of cytomegalovirus exposure and HLA in healthy donors. Study findings and constraints: Within an earlier analysis, most TCR beta V segments proved productive either about 90% or about 30% of the time. Rarity held for most TCR sequences, but there were some public TCRs that occurred in many donors.

The chain is built from TRBV19 and TRBJ2-3; 14 nucleotides match TRBD2. The sequence was obtained from a man aged 18 to 30 in good health and CMV-seronegative. Sequencing input: PBMCs. DNA of the CDR3: TGTGCCAGTAGTAAAAGACTAGCGGGAGGGACAGATACGCAGTATTTT. Encoded protein: CASSKRLAGGTDTQYF.